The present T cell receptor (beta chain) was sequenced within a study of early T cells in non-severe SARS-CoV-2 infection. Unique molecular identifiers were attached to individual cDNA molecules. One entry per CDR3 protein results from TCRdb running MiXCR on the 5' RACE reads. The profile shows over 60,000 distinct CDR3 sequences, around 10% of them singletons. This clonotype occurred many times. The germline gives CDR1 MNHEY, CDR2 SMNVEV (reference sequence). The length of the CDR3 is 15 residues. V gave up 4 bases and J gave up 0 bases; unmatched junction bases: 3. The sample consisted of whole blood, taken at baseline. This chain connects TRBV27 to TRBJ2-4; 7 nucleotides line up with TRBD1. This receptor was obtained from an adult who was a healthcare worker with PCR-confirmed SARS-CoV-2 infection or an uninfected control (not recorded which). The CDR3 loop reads CASSSDRVAKNIQYF. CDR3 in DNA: TGTGCCAGCAGTTCCGACAGGGTAGCCAAAAACATTCAGTACTTC.